A single sample is the source of the 11 T cell receptor beta chains below, sequenced in a study of T cells in Graves' hyperthyroidism and ophthalmopathy. RNA transcripts yielded amplified TCR beta CDR3 regions. Initially, a first-round RT-PCR of the TCR CDR3 employed the HTBI primer set. Each CDR3 protein gets one entry after TCRdb re-called the multiplex PCR reads with MiXCR. Of approximately 400,000 distinct CDR3 sequences in the sample, approximately 13% were seen once. Specimen: blood. The receptors originated from a man aged 25 to 40 with Graves' hyperthyroidism that later progressed to Graves' ophthalmopathy.

This clonotype was recorded at least ten times. The rearrangement links TRBV19 to TRBJ1-5; a possible D gene is TRBD1 (6 bases). CDR1 and CDR2 (germline): LNHDA, SQIVND (reference sequence). The V end lost 6 bases, the J end lost 2 bases, and 14 bases lay between the germline ends. The CDR3 spans 15 residues. The CDR3 reads CASSRQVAGNQPQHF. In nucleotides, the CDR3 is TGTGCCAGTAGCAGACAGGTTGCGGGCAATCAGCCCCAGCATTTT.

This clonotype was counted many times. V gene TRBV28 combines with J gene TRBJ1-1, with D possibly being TRBD1 (5 bases). CDR1 MDHEN and CDR2 SYDVKM come from the germline V gene. V lost 5 bases, J lost 2 bases, and 15 bases lay in between. The CDR3 spans 15 residues. CDR3 sequence (DNA): TGTGCCAGCAGTCCCTTGGACAAGCCTAACACTGAAGCTTTCTTT. This sequence encodes CASSPLDKPNTEAFF.

This clonotype was seen a single time. A much larger clone differs from this one at a single base, so this may be a read error. The rearrangement joins TRBV10-2 to TRBJ1-1, with D maybe TRBD1 (6 bases). The CDR3 runs 16 residues. Germline values: CDR1 WSHSY, CDR2 SAAADI. V gave up 8 bases and J gave up 1 base, with 20 bases separating them. CDR3 DNA: TGCGCCAGCTCTTTGCTCGAACAGGGTACGAACACTGAAGCTTTCTTT. Encoded protein: CASSLLEQGTNTEAFF.

This chain uses TRBV4-1 with TRBJ2-7; D is uncertain. This CDR3 is 16 amino acids long. V lost 3 bases and J lost 5, with 20 bases in between. Germline CDR1 MGHRA, CDR2 YSYEKL. DNA of the CDR3: TGCGCCAGCAGCCAGAACGAAGGTAGCTTCACCCACGAGCAGTACTTC. Protein sequence: CASSQNEGSFTHEQYF.

This clonotype was observed at least ten times. The chain carries TRBV6-1 and TRBJ2-5; the D is unclear. The germline CDR1 and CDR2 sequences are MNHNS and SASEGT. The CDR3 spans 15 residues. The ends were cut back, 2 bases at V and 7 bases at J, with 17 bases in the middle. CDR3: CASSESPRFLGTQYF. The CDR3 DNA reads TGTGCCAGCAGTGAATCCCCCCGGTTTTTGGGGACCCAGTACTTC.

This clonotype was counted at least ten times. The DNA for the CDR3 is TGTGCCAGCAGTCCTCGACAGGGAAAAACTGAAGCTTTCTTT. Translated: CASSPRQGKTEAFF. The chain links TRBV12-3 or TRBV12-4 to TRBJ1-1, with 7 positions matching TRBD1. V gave up 5 bases and J gave up 5 bases; unmatched junction bases: 8. The CDR3 is made up of 14 amino acids.

The chain is built from TRBV5-1 and TRBJ1-6; D uncertain. Germline CDR1 and CDR2: SGHRS and YFSETQ. V lost 1 base, J lost 2 bases, and 7 bases lay in between. The CDR3 length is 15 residues. The CDR3 region is CASSLWEPYNSPLHF. For the CDR3, the DNA is TGCGCCAGCAGCTTGTGGGAGCCCTATAATTCACCCCTCCACTTT.

Concerning this clonotype itself: A much larger clonotype is one base distant, so this may be a read error. The chain recombines TRBV6-5 with TRBJ2-2; D possibly matches TRBD1 or TRBD2 (5 bases each). Germline V lookup: CDR1 MNHEY, CDR2 SVGAGI. V was cut by 0 bases and J by 13 bases, with 15 bases left in between. The CDR3 extends over 14 amino acids. The CDR3: CASSYSSLAGTLFF. The CDR3, as DNA: TGTGCCAGCAGTTACTCGTCCCTGGCAGGGACGCTGTTTTTT.

This clonotype was seen a handful of times. This chain links TRBV29-1 with TRBJ1-3, with D unclear. This CDR3 comprises 14 residues. CDR1 and CDR2 from the germline V gene are SQVTM and ANQGSEA. V was cut by 2 bases and J by 3 bases, with 11 bases left in between. CDR3 sequence reads: CSVETGAGGNTIYF. As DNA, the CDR3 is TGCAGCGTTGAAACGGGCGCCGGTGGAAACACCATATATTTT.

This clonotype was found a few times. This chain links TRBV30 with TRBJ2-7, with D uncertain. The CDR3 runs 11 residues. Per germline, CDR1 GTSNPN and CDR2 SVGIG (reference sequence). Trimming cost V 3 bases and J 3 bases, with 6 bases left between them. The CDR3 loop reads CAWRERYEQYF. The CDR3 DNA is TGTGCCTGGAGAGAGCGCTACGAGCAGTACTTC. Complete variable domain (other parts from reference TRBV30 and TRBJ2-7): SQTIHQWPATLVQPVGSPLSLECTVEGTSNPNLYWYRQAAGRGLQLLFYSVGIGQISSEVPQNLSASRPQDRQFILSSKKLLLSDSGFYLCAWRERYEQYFGPGTRLTVT.

The rearrangement links TRBV18 to TRBJ2-1, with D possibly matching TRBD1 (6 bases). CDR1 is KGHSH and CDR2 is LQKENI in the germline V gene. Trimming took 4 bases from V and 4 from J, leaving 17 bases between them. This CDR3 comprises 16 residues. The CDR3 DNA reads as TGTGCCAGCTCACAGACAGGCAAGGGGATATACAATGAGCAGTTCTTC. Translated: CASSQTGKGIYNEQFF.